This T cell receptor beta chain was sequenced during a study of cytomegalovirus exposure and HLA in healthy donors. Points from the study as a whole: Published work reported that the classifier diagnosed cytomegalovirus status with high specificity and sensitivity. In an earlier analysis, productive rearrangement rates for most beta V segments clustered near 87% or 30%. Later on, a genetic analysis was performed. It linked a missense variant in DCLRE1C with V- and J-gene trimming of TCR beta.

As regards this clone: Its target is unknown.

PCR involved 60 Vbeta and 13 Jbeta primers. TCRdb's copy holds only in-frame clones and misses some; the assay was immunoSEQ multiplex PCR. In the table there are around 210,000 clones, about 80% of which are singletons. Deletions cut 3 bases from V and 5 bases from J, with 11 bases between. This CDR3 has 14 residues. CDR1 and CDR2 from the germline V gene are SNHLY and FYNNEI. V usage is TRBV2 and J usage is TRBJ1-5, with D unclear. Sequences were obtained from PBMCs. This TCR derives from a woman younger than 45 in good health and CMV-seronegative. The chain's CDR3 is CASSETDYYQPQHF. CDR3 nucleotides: TGTGCCAGCAGTGAGACGGACTATTATCAGCCCCAGCATTTT.